This TCR beta chain was identified in a study of spatial heterogeneity in lung cancer. Ten or more counts support this clonotype. TCRdb recomputed calls from the 5' RACE reads with MiXCR, one row per CDR3 protein. The sample has approximately 11,000 distinct CDR3 sequences, roughly 3.7% seen once. Trimming took 1 base from V and 3 from J, leaving 8 bases between them. CDR3 size: 14 residues. The germline V gene has CDR1 LGHNA and CDR2 YSLEER. Time point defined: sample taken at primary tumor resection. The V and J genes are TRBV4-3 and TRBJ2-3, with D uncertain. This sample comprised PBMCs, obtained at surgery. This receptor was identified in a female donor with early-stage non-small cell lung cancer. The CDR3 spells CASSQVGRTDTQYF. The DNA of the CDR3 is TGCGCCAGCAGCCAAGTTGGCAGGACAGATACGCAGTATTTT.